Below, 11 T cell receptor beta chains from the same sample are listed, as sequenced in a study of CD8+CD57+ T cells in acquired aplastic anemia. Genomic DNA was employed as the template in profiling TCR beta VDJ and CDR3. In TCRdb, the reads were re-called with MiXCR into one record per CDR3 protein. This sample has about 190,000 distinct CDR3 sequences, with around half found just once. The sample consisted of sorted CD4+, CD8+, or CD8+CD57+ T cells (not recorded which) from PBMCs. Receptors were obtained from a human donor in good health, serving as a control.

J is TRBJ1-6 and V is TRBV6-6; 9 bases agree with TRBD1. V trimming: 6 bases; J trimming: 9 bases; junction bases outside the gene matches: 6. This CDR3 comprises 14 residues. In germline, CDR1 is MNHNY, CDR2 SVGAGI (reference sequence). The CDR3 reads CASRPGQGFSPLHF. Written as DNA, the CDR3 is TGTGCCAGCAGGCCGGGACAGGGTTTTTCACCCCTCCACTTT.

This clonotype has a count of ten or more. The chain is built from TRBV28 and TRBJ2-7; D is tentatively TRBD1 or TRBD2 (5 bases each). Germline V lookup: CDR1 MDHEN, CDR2 SYDVKM. The CDR3 loop spans 14 amino acids. Trimming removed 5 bases from V and 4 bases from J, with 15 bases in between. CDR3 sequence (DNA): TGTGCCAGCAGTCGGCTGGGGCGGACTTACGAGCAGTACTTC. Its translation: CASSRLGRTYEQYF.

In this sample, this clonotype turned up many times. This chain uses TRBV9 with TRBJ2-5; D call uncertain. Germline V gene lookup returns CDR1 SGDLS and CDR2 YYNGEE. The CDR3 extends over 14 amino acids. Trimming took off 3 bases at V and 1 base at J, with 10 bases between the two ends. CDR3 region: CASSERATQETQYF. The CDR3 DNA is TGTGCCAGCAGCGAAAGGGCTACCCAAGAGACCCAGTACTTC.

This clonotype was detected only a few times. V gene TRBV20-1 combines with J gene TRBJ2-3, with D possibly matching TRBD2 (5 bases). CDR1 and CDR2 from the germline V gene are DFQATT and SNEGSKA (reference sequence). V lost 4 bases, J lost 4 bases, and 15 bases lay in between. CDR3 length equals 14 residues. In DNA, the CDR3 is TGCAGTGCTATCCCAGGACTTCTGGCAGATACGCAGTATTTT. Protein sequence: CSAIPGLLADTQYF.

There are a few counts of this clonotype. The germline gene is not matched at one end of the junction; a read error may be the cause. J is TRBJ1-6 and V is TRBV4-2; no clear D. Germline CDR1 reads LGHNA; CDR2 reads YNFKEQ. The CDR3 totals 15 residues. The CDR3 spells CASSQVSRVNSPPHF. The CDR3 coding sequence is TGTGCCAGCAGCCAAGTGTCAAGGGTCAATTCACCCCCCCACTTT.

This clonotype has a single count. Here the CDR3 DNA reads TGTGCCAGTAGTATCATAGGGGGGGACTCGAACACTGAAGCTTTCTTT. It codes for CASSIIGGDSNTEAFF. The chain links TRBV19 to TRBJ1-1; D is perhaps TRBD1 (6 bases). V lost 3 bases and J lost 1, with 15 bases in between. Germline CDR1 reads LNHDA; CDR2 reads SQIVND (reference sequence). The CDR3 covers 16 residues.

The chain combines TRBV7-4 with TRBJ1-2; 7 bases are a match to TRBD1. This CDR3 is 14 amino acids long. The V gene end was trimmed by 5 bases and the J gene end by 7 bases; junction bases not matched to a gene: 10. Germline V gene data show CDR1 as SGHVT and CDR2 as SQSDAQ. In nucleotides, the CDR3 is TGTGCCAGCAGCCAAGATAACAGGGGCATTGGCTACACCTTC. This gives the protein CASSQDNRGIGYTF.

The chain links TRBV2 to TRBJ1-4; 8 bases line up with TRBD1. Germline V lookup: CDR1 SNHLY, CDR2 FYNNEI. CDR3 size: 14 residues. Unmatched junction bases numbered 9, after V lost 11 bases and J lost 4 bases. The CDR3: CAGTGGGLNEKLFF. CDR3 bases: TGTGCCGGGACAGGAGGGGGCCTTAATGAAAAACTGTTTTTT.

The chain has TRBV12-3 or TRBV12-4 and TRBJ2-3; 8 nucleotides line up with TRBD1. The CDR3 extends over 15 amino acids. The J segment lost 3 bases and the V segment lost 4 bases, leaving 6 bases of the junction unmatched. CDR3 amino acids: CASSYRTGHTDTQYF. In DNA, the CDR3 is TGTGCCAGCAGTTACCGGACAGGGCATACAGATACGCAGTATTTT.

This clonotype was recorded many times. The rearrangement links TRBV4-3 to TRBJ2-1; 9 bases align to TRBD1. CDR1 is LGHNA, CDR2 YSLEER, per germline. Trimming cost V 4 bases and J 3 bases; bases outside gene matches: 7. The length of the CDR3 is 16 residues. The CDR3 sequence is CASSPGQGSVYNEQFF. In nucleotides, the CDR3 is TGCGCCAGCAGCCCGGGACAGGGATCGGTCTACAATGAGCAGTTCTTC.

Ten or more counts support this clonotype. This chain uses TRBV4-2 with TRBJ2-3, with TRBD2 matching over 8 bases. V shed 0 bases, J shed 0 bases, and the junction held 8 bases outside the gene matches. The CDR3 spans 18 residues. The germline CDR1 and CDR2 sequences are LGHNA and YNFKEQ. The CDR3 nucleotides read TGTGCCAGCAGCCAAGACTCGACTAGCGCCCAAAGCACAGATACGCAGTATTTT. This translates into CASSQDSTSAQSTDTQYF.